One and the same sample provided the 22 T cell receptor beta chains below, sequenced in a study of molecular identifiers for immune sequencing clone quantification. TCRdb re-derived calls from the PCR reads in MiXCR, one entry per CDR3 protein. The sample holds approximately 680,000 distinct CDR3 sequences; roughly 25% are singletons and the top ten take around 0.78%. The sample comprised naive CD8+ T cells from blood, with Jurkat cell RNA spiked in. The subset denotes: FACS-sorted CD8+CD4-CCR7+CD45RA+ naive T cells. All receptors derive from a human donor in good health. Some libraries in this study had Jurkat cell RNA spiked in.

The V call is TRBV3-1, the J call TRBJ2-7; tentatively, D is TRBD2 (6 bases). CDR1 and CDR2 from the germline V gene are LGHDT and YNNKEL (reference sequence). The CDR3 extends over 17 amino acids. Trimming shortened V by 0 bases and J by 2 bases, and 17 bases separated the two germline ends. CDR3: CASSQDPVLAEPYEQYF. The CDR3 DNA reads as TGTGCCAGCAGCCAAGATCCGGTACTAGCAGAACCCTACGAGCAGTACTTC.

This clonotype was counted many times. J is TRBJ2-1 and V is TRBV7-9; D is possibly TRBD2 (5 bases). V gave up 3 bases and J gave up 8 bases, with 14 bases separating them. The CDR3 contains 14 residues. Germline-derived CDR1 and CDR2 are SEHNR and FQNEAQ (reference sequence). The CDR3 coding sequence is TGTGCCAGCAGCTTTGAAATTAGCGAATATGAGCAGTTCTTC. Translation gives CASSFEISEYEQFF.

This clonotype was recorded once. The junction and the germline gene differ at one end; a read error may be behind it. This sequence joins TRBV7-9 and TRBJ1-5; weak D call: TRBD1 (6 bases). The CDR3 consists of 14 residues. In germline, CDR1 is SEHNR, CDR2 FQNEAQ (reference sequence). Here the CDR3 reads CTSSLGQINQPQHF. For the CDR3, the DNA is TGTACCAGCAGCTTAGGACAGATCAATCAGCCCCAGCATTTT.

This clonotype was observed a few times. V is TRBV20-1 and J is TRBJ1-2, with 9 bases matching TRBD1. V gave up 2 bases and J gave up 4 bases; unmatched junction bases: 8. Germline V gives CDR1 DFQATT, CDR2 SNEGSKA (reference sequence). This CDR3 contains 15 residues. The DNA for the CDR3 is TGCAGTGCTAGAACGGACAGGGGATGGGGCTATGGCTACACCTTC. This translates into CSARTDRGWGYGYTF.

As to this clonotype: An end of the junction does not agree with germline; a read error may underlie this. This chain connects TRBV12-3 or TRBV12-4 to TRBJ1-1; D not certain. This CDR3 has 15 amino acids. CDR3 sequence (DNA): TGTGCGAGCAGTCTAAGGTGGCGAGAGAACACTGAAGCTTTCTTT. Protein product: CASSLRWRENTEAFF.

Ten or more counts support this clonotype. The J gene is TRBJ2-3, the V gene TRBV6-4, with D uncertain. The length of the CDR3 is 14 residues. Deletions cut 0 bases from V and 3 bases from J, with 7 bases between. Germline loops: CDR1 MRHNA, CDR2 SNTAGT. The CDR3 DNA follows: TGTGCCAGCAGTGACTCGTGGGAAACAGATACGCAGTATTTT. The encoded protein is CASSDSWETDTQYF.

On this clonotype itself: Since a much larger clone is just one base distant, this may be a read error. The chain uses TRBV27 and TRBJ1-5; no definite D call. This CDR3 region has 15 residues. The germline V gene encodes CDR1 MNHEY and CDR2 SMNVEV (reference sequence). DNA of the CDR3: TGTGCCAGCAGTTTATGGTCGGGGAAAAATCGGCCCCAGCATTTT. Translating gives CASSLWSGKNRPQHF.

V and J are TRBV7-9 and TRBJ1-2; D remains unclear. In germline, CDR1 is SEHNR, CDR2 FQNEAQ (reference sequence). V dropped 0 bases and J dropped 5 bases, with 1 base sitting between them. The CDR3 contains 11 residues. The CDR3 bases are TGTGCCAGCAGCTTAGCGTATGGCTACACCTTC. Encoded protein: CASSLAYGYTF.

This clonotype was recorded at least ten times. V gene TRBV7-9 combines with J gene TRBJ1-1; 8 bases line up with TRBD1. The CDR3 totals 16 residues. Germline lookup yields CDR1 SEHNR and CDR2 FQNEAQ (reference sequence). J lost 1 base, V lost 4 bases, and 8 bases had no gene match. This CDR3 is CASSSPLGQENTEAFF. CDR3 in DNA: TGTGCCAGCAGCTCTCCCTTGGGACAGGAGAACACTGAAGCTTTCTTT. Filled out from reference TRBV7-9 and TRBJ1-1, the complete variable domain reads DTGVSQNPRHKITKRGQNVTFRCDPISEHNRLYWYRQTLGQGPEFLTYFQNEAQLEKSRLLSDRFSAERPKGSFSTLEIQRTEQGDSAMYLCASSSPLGQENTEAFFGQGTRLTVV.

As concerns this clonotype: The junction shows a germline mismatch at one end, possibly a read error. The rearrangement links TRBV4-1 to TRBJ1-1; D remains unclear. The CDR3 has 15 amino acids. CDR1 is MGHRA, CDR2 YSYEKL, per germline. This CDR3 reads CARSPDAPTNPAAFF. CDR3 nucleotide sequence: TGCGCCCGCAGCCCAGACGCGCCCACGAACCCTGCAGCTTTCTTT.

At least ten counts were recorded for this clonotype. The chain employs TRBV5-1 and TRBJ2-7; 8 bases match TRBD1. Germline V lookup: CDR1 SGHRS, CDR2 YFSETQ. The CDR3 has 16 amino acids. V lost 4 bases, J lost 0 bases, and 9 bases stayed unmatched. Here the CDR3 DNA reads TGCGCCAGCAGCCCTCCGGGACAGGTTCCCTCCTACGAGCAGTACTTC. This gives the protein CASSPPGQVPSYEQYF.

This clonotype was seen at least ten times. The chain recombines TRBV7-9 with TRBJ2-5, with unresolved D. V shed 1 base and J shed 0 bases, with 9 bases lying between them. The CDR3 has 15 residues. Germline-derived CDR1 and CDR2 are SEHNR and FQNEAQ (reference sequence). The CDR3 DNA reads TGTGCCAGCAGCTTAGTTCAGCAGAACCAAGAGACCCAGTACTTC. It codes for CASSLVQQNQETQYF.

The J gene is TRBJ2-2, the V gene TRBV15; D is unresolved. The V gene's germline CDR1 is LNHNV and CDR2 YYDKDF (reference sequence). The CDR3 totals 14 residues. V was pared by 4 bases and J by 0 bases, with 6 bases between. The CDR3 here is CATSIVANTGELFF. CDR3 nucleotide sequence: TGTGCCACCAGCATAGTGGCGAACACCGGGGAGCTGTTTTTT.

CDR3 protein: CASLTEPPYEQYF. CDR3 sequence (DNA): TGCGCCAGCCTGACAGAGCCCCCCTACGAGCAGTACTTC. The rearrangement links TRBV10-1 to TRBJ2-7, with a possible D match to TRBD1 (5 bases). CDR3 length: 13 amino acids. Trimming left V 8 bases short and J 2 bases short, with 13 bases between. Germline lookup yields CDR1 WNHNN and CDR2 SYGVQD (reference sequence).

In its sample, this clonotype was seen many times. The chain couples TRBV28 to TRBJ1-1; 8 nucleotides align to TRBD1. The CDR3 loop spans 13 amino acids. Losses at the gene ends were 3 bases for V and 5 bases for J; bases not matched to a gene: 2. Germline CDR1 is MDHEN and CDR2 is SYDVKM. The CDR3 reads CASSFRGRTEAFF. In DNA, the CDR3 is TGTGCCAGCAGTTTCAGGGGGCGGACTGAAGCTTTCTTT.

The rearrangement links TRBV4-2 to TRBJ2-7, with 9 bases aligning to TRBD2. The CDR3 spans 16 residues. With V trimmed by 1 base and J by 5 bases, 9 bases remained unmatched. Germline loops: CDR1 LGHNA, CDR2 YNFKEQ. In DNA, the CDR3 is TGTGCCAGCAGCCAAGTTATCAGCGGGGGGACTCACGAGCAGTACTTC. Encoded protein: CASSQVISGGTHEQYF.

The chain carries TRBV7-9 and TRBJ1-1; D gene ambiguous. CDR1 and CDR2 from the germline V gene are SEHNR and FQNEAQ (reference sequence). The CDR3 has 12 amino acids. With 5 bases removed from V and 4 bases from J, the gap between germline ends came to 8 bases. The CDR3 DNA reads TGTGCCAGCAGCCGTCCGGGCACTGAAGCTTTCTTT. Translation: CASSRPGTEAFF.

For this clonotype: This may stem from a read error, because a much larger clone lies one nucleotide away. CDR3 amino acids: CAGSLPENTEAFF. The CDR3 DNA is TGCGCCGGCAGCCTGCCTGAGAACACTGAAGCTTTCTTT. The gene calls are TRBV5-1 and TRBJ1-1; D is undetermined. CDR3 size: 13 residues. In germline, CDR1 is SGHRS, CDR2 YFSETQ.

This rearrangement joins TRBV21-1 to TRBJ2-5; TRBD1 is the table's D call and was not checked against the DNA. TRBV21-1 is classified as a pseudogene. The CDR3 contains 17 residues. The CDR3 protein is CASSKGWQGGFQETQYF. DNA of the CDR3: TGTGCCAGCAGCAAAGGATGGCAGGGGGGGTTCCAAGAGACCCAGTACTTC.

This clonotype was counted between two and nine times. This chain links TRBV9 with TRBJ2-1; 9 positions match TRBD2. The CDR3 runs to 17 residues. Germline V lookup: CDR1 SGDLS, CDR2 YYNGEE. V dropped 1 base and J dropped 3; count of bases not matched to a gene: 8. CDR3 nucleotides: TGTGCCAGCAGCGTACCCTCAGCGGGGGGCTTCTACAATGAGCAGTTCTTC. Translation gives CASSVPSAGGFYNEQFF.

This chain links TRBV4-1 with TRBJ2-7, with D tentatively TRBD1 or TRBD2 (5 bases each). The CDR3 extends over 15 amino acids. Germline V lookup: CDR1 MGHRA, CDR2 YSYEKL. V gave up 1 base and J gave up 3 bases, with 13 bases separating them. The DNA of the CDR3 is TGCGCCAGCAGCCAAGGACCTTGGGGGAACTACGAGCAGTACTTC. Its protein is CASSQGPWGNYEQYF.

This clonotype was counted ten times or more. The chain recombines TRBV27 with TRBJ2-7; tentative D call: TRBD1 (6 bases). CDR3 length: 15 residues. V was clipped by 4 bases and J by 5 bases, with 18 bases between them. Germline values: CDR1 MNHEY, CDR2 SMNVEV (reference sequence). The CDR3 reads CASSSLNRAEDEQYF. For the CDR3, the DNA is TGTGCCAGCAGTTCCCTGAACAGGGCCGAGGACGAGCAGTACTTC.